Listed below are T cell receptor beta chains from one sample, sequenced in a study of CD8 T cells in ankylosing spondylitis. TCRdb reanalysed the 5' RACE reads using MiXCR and keeps one entry per CDR3 protein. The sample lists some 800,000 distinct CDR3 sequences; 10% to 15% were seen once. The sequencing input was blood, either unsorted or a sorted T cell fraction (not recorded which). These receptors all come from a male donor with ankylosing spondylitis. Both conserved end residues are part of each CDR3. D genes are given only for firm matches. Expanded clones are given a class, and other clones once, few, many or no size at all.

TRBV6-1,TRBJ1-3,NA,16,NA,CASSISPGPEYYTIYF,TGTGCCAGCAGTATTTCCCCGGGTCCAGAGTACTACACCATATATTTT
TRBV20-1,TRBJ2-7,TRBD1,14,many,CSASRDRETYEQYF,TGCAGTGCTAGCCGGGACAGGGAAACCTACGAGCAGTACTTC
TRBV18,TRBJ1-2,TRBD1,15,few,CASSGLTDRVDGYTF,TGTGCCAGCTCAGGCCTGACGGACAGGGTGGATGGCTACACCTTC
TRBV12-3/TRBV12-4,TRBJ1-1,TRBD1,14,many,CASSKGQGGTEAFF,TGTGCCAGCAGCAAGGGACAGGGTGGAACTGAAGCTTTCTTT
TRBV6-2/TRBV6-3,TRBJ2-2,TRBD1,15,few,CASSWDSRNTGELFF,TGTGCCAGCAGTTGGGACAGCCGTAACACCGGGGAGCTGTTTTTT
TRBV7-9,TRBJ2-7,NA,16,few,CASSLGYPGTTYEQYF,TGTGCCAGCAGCTTAGGATACCCGGGGACGACCTACGAGCAGTACTTC
TRBV29-1,TRBJ1-3,NA,13,NA,CSVELSKGNTIYF,TGCAGCGTTGAGTTGTCTAAAGGAAACACCATATATTTT
TRBV29-1,TRBJ2-6,TRBD1,15,many,CSVEGQGAGANVLTF,TGCAGCGTTGAAGGACAGGGCGCTGGGGCCAACGTCCTGACTTTC
TRBV20-1,TRBJ1-5,NA,14,many,CSAWTDYSNQPQHF,TGCAGTGCTTGGACAGACTATAGCAATCAGCCCCAGCATTTT
TRBV4-2,TRBJ1-6,NA,15,few,CASSQDRAFSSPLHF,TGTGCCAGCAGCCAAGACAGGGCGTTTTCATCACCCCTCCACTTT
TRBV28,TRBJ2-1,NA,12,NA,CASSAPGDEQFF,TGTGCCAGCAGTGCCCCGGGCGATGAGCAGTTCTTC
TRBV6-1,TRBJ2-7,NA,14,NA,CASSRDTSSYEQYF,TGTGCCAGCAGTCGGGACACGAGCTCCTACGAGCAGTACTTC
TRBV10-1,TRBJ2-3,NA,9,NA,CASPDTQYF,TGCGCCAGCCCGGATACGCAGTATTTT
TRBV29-1,TRBJ1-2,NA,18,NA,CSVAHLGGLRTLNYGYTF,TGCAGCGTCGCCCACCTTGGAGGGCTCCGAACTTTAAACTATGGCTACACCTTC
TRBV20-1,TRBJ2-2,NA,13,few,CSASTLNTGELFF,TGCAGTGCTAGCACCTTGAACACCGGGGAGCTGTTTTTT
TRBV20-1,TRBJ1-1,NA,14,many,CSARFLGIGTEAFF,TGCAGTGCTAGGTTCTTAGGGATAGGCACTGAAGCTTTCTTT
TRBV6-5,TRBJ2-7,NA,16,NA,CASSYYLRAPPGEQYF,TGTGCCAGCAGCTACTATTTACGGGCTCCCCCGGGAGAGCAGTACTTC
TRBV20-1,TRBJ2-1,NA,13,few,CSAPSRGMNEQFF,TGCAGTGCCCCATCCAGGGGAATGAATGAGCAGTTCTTC